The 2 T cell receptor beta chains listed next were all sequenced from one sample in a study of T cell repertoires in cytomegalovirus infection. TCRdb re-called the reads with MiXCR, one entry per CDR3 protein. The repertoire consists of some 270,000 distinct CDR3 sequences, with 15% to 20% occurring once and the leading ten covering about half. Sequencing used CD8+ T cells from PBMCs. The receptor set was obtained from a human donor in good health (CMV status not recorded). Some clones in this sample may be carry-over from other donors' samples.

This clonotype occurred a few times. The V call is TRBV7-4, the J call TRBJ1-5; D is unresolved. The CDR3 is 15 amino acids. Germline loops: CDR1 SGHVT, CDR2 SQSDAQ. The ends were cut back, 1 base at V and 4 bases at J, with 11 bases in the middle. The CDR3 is CASSLDGRMNQPQHF. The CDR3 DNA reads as TGTGCCAGCAGCTTAGATGGCAGAATGAATCAGCCCCAGCATTTT.

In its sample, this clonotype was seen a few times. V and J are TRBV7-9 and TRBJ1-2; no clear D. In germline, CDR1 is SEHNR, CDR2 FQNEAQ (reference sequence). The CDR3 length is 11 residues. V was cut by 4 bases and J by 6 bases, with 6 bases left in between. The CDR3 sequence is CASSSSHGYTF. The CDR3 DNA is TGTGCCAGCAGCTCCAGCCATGGCTACACCTTC.